Many counts were recorded for the clone carrying this T cell receptor beta chain. Antigen unknown. This sample stems from a study of T-cell reconstitution after alpha-beta-depleted transplantation in children. Using unique molecular identifiers, the investigators prepared the TCRbeta library. TCRdb re-analysed the PCR reads in MiXCR, keeping a single row per CDR3 protein. The sample has 65,000 to 85,000 distinct CDR3 sequences, roughly a tenth seen once. Study findings and constraints: About two months after transplant, alpha-beta T cells reportedly came from several hundred expanded graft clones.

The sequence was collected from a boy younger than 18 with acute myeloid leukemia, due to receive a stem cell transplant. Sequenced here: PBMCs, sampled before TCRalphabeta/CD19-depleted stem cell transplant.

The DNA for the CDR3 is TGTGCCAGCAGCTTCATTTCGCTTGGGAACTATGGCTACACCTTC. Translation gives CASSFISLGNYGYTF. The rearrangement uses TRBV7-2 and TRBJ1-2, with D unresolved. CDR3 size: 15 residues. CDR1 and CDR2 (germline): SGHTA, FQGNSA. V lost 3 bases and J lost 2, with 13 bases in between. Together with reference TRBV7-2 and TRBJ1-2, the CDR3 gives the full variable domain: GAGVSQSPSNKVTEKGKDVELRCDPISGHTALYWYRQSLGQGLEFLIYFQGNSAPDKSGLPSDRFSAERTGGSVSTLTIQRTQQEDSAVYLCASSFISLGNYGYTFGSGTRLTVV.